Presented here are 23 T cell receptor beta chains from one specimen sequenced in a study of cytomegalovirus exposure and HLA in healthy donors. 13 Jbeta primers and 60 Vbeta primers were used for the PCR. Sequencing used immunoSEQ multiplex PCR; TCRdb keeps in-frame clones, though not all of them. The data hold 150,000 to 200,000 clones, with about four fifths observed a single time. Sequencing used PBMCs. Receptor source: a woman younger than 30 in good health and CMV-seronegative.

The chain joins TRBV19 to TRBJ2-3, with D tentatively TRBD2 (6 bases). V lost 3 bases and J 2 bases, leaving 12 bases between the germline ends. CDR3 length: 15 amino acids. CDR1 is LNHDA, CDR2 SQIVND, per germline (reference sequence). The CDR3 reads CASSIGGDFTDTQYF. The CDR3 nucleotides are TGTGCCAGTAGTATCGGCGGGGATTTCACAGATACGCAGTATTTT.

About this clone itself: Within the sample, other DNA sequences also encode this same CDR3. The rearrangement links TRBV2 to TRBJ2-3; 9 nucleotides line up with TRBD2. Germline-derived CDR1 and CDR2 are SNHLY and FYNNEI. The CDR3 spans 15 residues. Germline trimming cut 7 bases from V and 2 bases from J; bases unmatched to any gene: 7. The CDR3 region is CASILLAGDTDTQYF. DNA for the CDR3: TGTGCCAGCATACTATTAGCGGGAGACACAGATACGCAGTATTTT.

The J gene is TRBJ2-3, the V gene TRBV10-3; D might be TRBD2 (6 bases). Trimming shortened V by 5 bases and J by 6 bases, and 15 bases separated the two germline ends. There are 14 residues in the CDR3. Germline CDR1 reads ENHRY; CDR2 reads SYGVKD. The CDR3, as DNA: TGTGCCATCAGTCCGGGACTGGCTTTGGATACGCAGTATTTT. This translates into CAISPGLALDTQYF.

This clone has only one observation. This chain links TRBV28 with TRBJ2-3, with a weak D call TRBD1 (5 bases). The germline CDR1 and CDR2 sequences are MDHEN and SYDVKM. Trimming pared 4 bases from V and 0 bases from J, leaving 11 bases between. The CDR3 is 15 residues long. Here the CDR3 DNA reads TGTGCCAGCAGTTCTCGACAGCCTAGCACAGATACGCAGTATTTT. It encodes CASSSRQPSTDTQYF.

This chain joins TRBV27 and TRBJ1-1, with 7 bases aligning to TRBD1. The CDR3 has 13 amino acids. The junction had 2 bases not matched to a gene; V was cut back by 4 bases and J by 3 bases. Germline V CDR1 and CDR2: MNHEY, SMNVEV (reference sequence). The CDR3 region is CASSSTGYTEAFF. In DNA form, the CDR3 reads TGTGCCAGCAGTTCGACAGGGTACACTGAAGCTTTCTTT.

The chain has TRBV11-2 and TRBJ2-7; D is uncertain. The germline V gene has CDR1 SGHAT and CDR2 FQNNGV. Trimming took 1 base from V and 0 from J, leaving 10 bases between them. The CDR3 runs to 15 residues. As DNA, the CDR3 is TGTGCCAGCAGCTTAGGCGGAGTGGGCTCCTACGAGCAGTACTTC. This sequence encodes CASSLGGVGSYEQYF.

The table lists this clone with a count of one. The J gene is TRBJ1-2, the V gene TRBV7-8; D unclear. Germline lookup yields CDR1 SGHVS and CDR2 FQNEAQ. The CDR3 totals 15 residues. Trimming left V 5 bases short and J 3 bases short, with 16 bases between. CDR3 sequence: CASSRDIGLDYGYTF. The CDR3 nucleotides read TGTGCCAGCAGCCGCGACATTGGCTTAGACTATGGCTACACCTTC.

This chain links TRBV25-1 with TRBJ1-5; D may be TRBD1 (6 bases). With 3 bases removed from V and 2 bases from J, the gap between germline ends came to 8 bases. Germline-derived CDR1 and CDR2 are MGHDK and SYGVNS. The CDR3 loop spans 14 amino acids. The CDR3 region is CASSEGARNQPQHF. As DNA, the CDR3 is TGTGCCAGCAGTGAGGGGGCTCGCAATCAGCCCCAGCATTTT.

The rearrangement uses TRBV25-1 and TRBJ2-2; TRBD2 matches at 10 bases. After removal of 4 bases from V and 1 base from J, the junction contained 3 bases not matched to a gene. The CDR3 totals 16 residues. The germline gives CDR1 MGHDK, CDR2 SYGVNS. The CDR3 sequence: CASSGWTSGNTGELFF. DNA of the CDR3: TGTGCCAGCAGTGGTTGGACTAGCGGGAACACCGGGGAGCTGTTTTTT.

This chain's CDR3 is CASSLARGTGNEQYF. The CDR3 DNA is TGTGCCAGCAGCTTAGCGCGGGGCACAGGCAACGAGCAGTACTTC. The rearrangement joins TRBV7-2 to TRBJ2-7, with D perhaps TRBD2 (6 bases). The V end was cut by 0 bases, the J end by 5 bases, with 14 bases between. Germline CDR1 reads SGHTA; CDR2 reads FQGNSA. CDR3 size: 15 residues.

As for this clone: One end of the junction fails to match germline, which may point to a read error. V usage is TRBV7-9 and J usage is TRBJ2-1, with 12 bases aligning to TRBD2. The CDR3 length is 17 residues. The germline CDR1 and CDR2 sequences are SEHNR and FQNEAQ (reference sequence). This CDR3 is CSSSQRTSGTHYNEQFF. The CDR3 nucleotides read TGTTCCAGCAGCCAAAGGACTAGCGGGACGCACTACAATGAGCAGTTCTTC.

The V call is TRBV11-3, the J call TRBJ1-1; D call uncertain. Deletions cut 3 bases from V and 2 bases from J, with 7 bases between. The CDR3 sequence is 13 residues long. Germline lookup yields CDR1 SGHNT and CDR2 YENEEA. CDR3 coding DNA: TGTGCCAGCAGCTTGGAGGGAAACACTGAAGCTTTCTTT. The encoded protein is CASSLEGNTEAFF. The full variable domain, rest sourced from reference TRBV11-3 and TRBJ1-1, is EAGVVQSPRYKIIEKKQPVAFWCNPISGHNTLYWYLQNLGQGPELLIRYENEEAVDDSQLPKDRFSAERLKGVDSTLKIQPAELGDSAVYLCASSLEGNTEAFFGQGTRLTVV.

A few counts support this clone. The J gene is TRBJ1-5, the V gene TRBV7-9; 8 bases are a match to TRBD1. J lost 6 bases, V lost 5 bases, and 6 bases had no gene match. Germline V gene data show CDR1 as SEHNR and CDR2 as FQNEAQ (reference sequence). CDR3 length: 14 amino acids. This chain's CDR3 is CASSLGQGGQPQHF. The CDR3 coding sequence is TGTGCCAGCAGCCTCGGACAGGGAGGTCAGCCCCAGCATTTT.

The chain recombines TRBV4-2 with TRBJ2-5, with D unresolved. The closer fit of TRBJ2-7 to the DNA end suggests the J call may be wrong. Per germline, CDR1 LGHNA and CDR2 YNFKEQ. This CDR3 has 16 residues. DNA for the CDR3: TGTGCCAGCAGCCAAGCGGGTCTGTCCGGGTCCTACGAGCAGTACTTC. It codes for CASSQAGLSGSYEQYF.

The genes are TRBV4-3 and TRBJ2-7, with 9 bases fitting TRBD2. J gave up 1 base and V 6 bases, and 10 bases lay outside the gene matches. There are 16 residues in the CDR3. Germline V gives CDR1 LGHNA, CDR2 YSLEER. The CDR3 is CASRQNLAGVSYEQYF. Written as DNA, the CDR3 is TGCGCCAGCAGGCAAAACTTAGCGGGAGTTTCCTACGAGCAGTACTTC.

V gene TRBV27 combines with J gene TRBJ2-5, with D maybe TRBD2 (5 bases). The closer fit of TRBJ2-7 to the DNA end suggests the J call may be wrong. Germline-derived CDR1 and CDR2 are MNHEY and SMNVEV (reference sequence). The CDR3 consists of 13 residues. CDR3 loop: CASSLKGANEQYF. For the CDR3, the DNA is TGTGCCAGCAGTTTGAAGGGAGCGAACGAGCAGTACTTC.

This clone came up a few times. V is TRBV2 and J is TRBJ1-2; the D gene is possibly TRBD1 (5 bases). In germline, CDR1 is SNHLY, CDR2 FYNNEI. Trimming took 4 bases from V and 1 from J, leaving 16 bases between them. The CDR3 has 16 amino acids. This chain's CDR3 is CASSAGGRGNNYGYTF. The CDR3 DNA is TGTGCCAGCAGTGCGGGCGGACGGGGGAATAACTATGGCTACACCTTC.

This rearrangement joins TRBV7-2 to TRBJ1-4; 9 bases map to TRBD1. Germline values: CDR1 SGHTA, CDR2 FQGNSA. The trim removed 4 bases at V and 4 bases at J, leaving 10 bases unmatched. The CDR3 loop spans 17 amino acids. The CDR3 DNA follows: TGTGCCAGCAGCTCCACAGGGGGCGCGCTGGTTAATGAAAAACTGTTTTTT. Its protein product is CASSSTGGALVNEKLFF.

V and J are TRBV5-1 and TRBJ1-5, with a possible D match to TRBD1 (5 bases). This CDR3 region has 15 residues. The germline CDR1 and CDR2 sequences are SGHRS and YFSETQ. V was pared by 4 bases and J by 1 base, with 12 bases between. Written as DNA, the CDR3 is TGCGCCAGCAGCGCCCAGGGTGGGAGCAATCAGCCCCAGCATTTT. Amino acids: CASSAQGGSNQPQHF.

This sequence joins TRBV4-2 and TRBJ2-1, with 7 bases matching TRBD2. Germline CDR1 LGHNA, CDR2 YNFKEQ. V was pared by 1 base and J by 4 bases, with 7 bases of the junction left unmatched. CDR3 size: 16 residues. The CDR3 region is CASSQVAGEDYNEQFF. CDR3 bases: TGTGCCAGCAGCCAAGTCGCGGGAGAAGATTACAATGAGCAGTTCTTC.

The rearrangement uses TRBV7-8 and TRBJ2-3; 10 bases fit TRBD2. V shed 3 bases, J shed 1 base, and the junction held 1 base outside the gene matches. The germline V gene has CDR1 SGHVS and CDR2 FQNEAQ. The CDR3 length is 15 residues. The CDR3 region is CASSLSGRGTDTQYF. The CDR3, as DNA: TGTGCCAGCAGCTTGAGCGGGAGGGGCACAGATACGCAGTATTTT.

Only a few counts were recorded for this clone. The J gene is TRBJ2-7, the V gene TRBV11-3; 7 nucleotides agree with TRBD2. This CDR3 region has 16 residues. The V gene end was trimmed by 5 bases and the J gene end by 4 bases; junction bases not matched to a gene: 14. The V gene's germline CDR1 is SGHNT and CDR2 YENEEA. CDR3 protein: CASSGTAWEGPYEQYV. The CDR3 DNA follows: TGTGCCAGCAGCGGTACGGCTTGGGAGGGTCCTTACGAGCAGTACGTC.

This clone appeared once. The same CDR3 also results from other DNA sequences found in this sample. The chain combines TRBV27 with TRBJ1-5; perhaps TRBD1 as D (5 bases). The germline V gene encodes CDR1 MNHEY and CDR2 SMNVEV (reference sequence). This CDR3 has 14 amino acids. The V end was cut by 3 bases, the J end by 1 base, with 7 bases between. The CDR3 loop is CASSFGGSNQPQHF. The CDR3 DNA follows: TGTGCCAGCAGTTTCGGGGGGAGCAATCAGCCCCAGCATTTT.